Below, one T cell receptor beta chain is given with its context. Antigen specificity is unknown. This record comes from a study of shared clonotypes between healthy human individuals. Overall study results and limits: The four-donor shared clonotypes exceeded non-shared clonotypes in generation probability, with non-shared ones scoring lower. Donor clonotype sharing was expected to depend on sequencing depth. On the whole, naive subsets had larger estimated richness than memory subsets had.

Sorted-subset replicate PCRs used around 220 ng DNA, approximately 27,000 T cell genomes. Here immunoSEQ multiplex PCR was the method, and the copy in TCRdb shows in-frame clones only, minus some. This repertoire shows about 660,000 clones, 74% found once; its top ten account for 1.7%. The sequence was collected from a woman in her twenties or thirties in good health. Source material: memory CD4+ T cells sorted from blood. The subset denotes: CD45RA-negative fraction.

CDR3 loop: CASRTGTGVGQPQHF. As DNA, the CDR3 is TGTGCCAGCAGAACCGGGACAGGGGTGGGTCAGCCCCAGCATTTT. This rearrangement joins TRBV28 to TRBJ1-5; 10 positions match TRBD1. This CDR3 comprises 15 residues. V shed 6 bases, J shed 6 bases, and the junction held 8 bases outside the gene matches. Per germline, CDR1 MDHEN and CDR2 SYDVKM.